This T cell receptor beta chain derives from a study of blood T cells in healthy people across ages. A sample-barcoded 5' primer and a J-beta primer mix were used in a second PCR of roughly 7 to 11 cycles. TCRdb reprocessed the 5' RACE reads via MiXCR and lists one record per CDR3 protein. Among 1.8 million or so distinct CDR3 sequences listed, around 40% were seen once. Turning to this clonotype: Its antigen remains unknown.

CDR3 length: 15 residues. The V and J ends lost 2 bases and 4 bases, in that order; junction bases with no gene match: 3. Germline CDR1 is SEHNR and CDR2 is FQNEAQ (reference sequence). Study-level points and caveats: The authors considered diversity estimates from one million T cells to be underestimates.

The TCR comes from a human donor in good health. This rearrangement joins TRBV7-9 to TRBJ2-2; TRBD1 matches 8 bases. Sequencing was carried out using blood. The CDR3 is CASSLSQGATGELFF. The CDR3 DNA reads TGTGCCAGCAGCTTAAGCCAGGGGGCCACCGGGGAGCTGTTTTTT. Full variable domain (remainder filled in from reference TRBV7-9 and TRBJ2-2): DTGVSQNPRHKITKRGQNVTFRCDPISEHNRLYWYRQTLGQGPEFLTYFQNEAQLEKSRLLSDRFSAERPKGSFSTLEIQRTEQGDSAMYLCASSLSQGATGELFFGEGSRLTVL.